This T cell receptor beta chain was captured by sequencing in a study of CD8+ T cells in alopecia areata. Between the trimmed V and J ends, which lost 3 bases and 4 bases, there was a span of 15 bases. This CDR3 is 14 amino acids long. Germline V CDR1 and CDR2: SQVTM, ANQGSEA. Treatment: oral pan-JAK inhibitor, 5-10 mg twice daily. As part of sample collection, lesional scalp punch biopsies and peripheral blood were taken from alopecia areata patients. As the sequencing template, cDNA was produced by extracting RNA and reverse transcribing it. Repertoires were generated with immunoSEQ multiplex PCR, while TCRdb's copy carries only in-frame clones and drops some. The sample yields about 290,000 clones, roughly 60% seen once.

The J gene is TRBJ1-2, the V gene TRBV29-1; no reliable D call. Sample: CD4+ T cells sorted from blood, taken at week 24, from a patient treated with tofacitinib. The sequence was collected from a human donor with alopecia areata. CDR3: CSVDAMDRSYGYTF. CDR3 coding DNA: TGCAGCGTTGATGCTATGGACCGGAGCTATGGCTACACCTTC.